The next 6 T cell receptor beta chains were all read from a single sample in a study of control samples from healthy donors and cancer patients. Assay used: immunoSEQ multiplex PCR; TCRdb lists only in-frame clones, some missing. The data contain 100,000 to 150,000 clones, more than 75% of them singletons. Sequenced input: blood. These receptors originate from a young man in good health.

This clone occurred once. The rearrangement links TRBV21-1 to TRBJ2-7; TRBD2 is the table's D call, not checked against the DNA. TRBV21-1 has pseudogene status. This CDR3 spans 15 amino acids. The CDR3 sequence: CASSPSPVKPYEQYV. Written as DNA, the CDR3 is TGTGCCAGCAGTCCTAGCCCGGTAAAGCCCTACGAGCAGTACGTC.

The chain has TRBV10-2 and TRBJ1-2, with 7 nucleotides matching TRBD1. The CDR3 runs 15 residues. Unmatched junction bases numbered 4, after V lost 3 bases and J lost 0 bases. Per the germline V gene, CDR1 is WSHSY and CDR2 is SAAADI. CDR3 in amino acids: CASSEIDRANYGYTF. CDR3 in DNA: TGCGCCAGCAGTGAAATTGACAGGGCTAACTATGGCTACACCTTC.

The chain is built from TRBV18 and TRBJ1-1; D unresolved. The ends were cut back, 1 base at V and 3 bases at J, with 9 bases in the middle. The germline V gene encodes CDR1 KGHSH and CDR2 LQKENI. The CDR3 loop spans 14 amino acids. In DNA form, the CDR3 reads TGTGCCAGCTCACCACTGTTCGGAGACACTGAAGCTTTCTTT. Its translation: CASSPLFGDTEAFF.

This clone has a single count. J is TRBJ1-1 and V is TRBV7-9; 8 nucleotides line up with TRBD1. Germline values: CDR1 SEHNR, CDR2 FQNEAQ (reference sequence). The CDR3 sequence is 15 residues long. Losses at the gene ends were 3 bases for V and 0 bases for J; bases not matched to a gene: 3. The CDR3 region is CASSLQGALNTEAFF. DNA of the CDR3: TGTGCCAGCAGCTTGCAGGGGGCCCTGAACACTGAAGCTTTCTTT.

The gene calls are TRBV5-1 and TRBJ1-6; unclear D gene. CDR1 and CDR2 (germline): SGHRS, YFSETQ. CDR3 length equals 16 residues. Trimming pared 0 bases from V and 5 bases from J, leaving 12 bases between. The CDR3 bases are TGCGCCAGCAGCTTGGACCACACAGCAAATAATTCACCCCTCCACTTT. Translation gives CASSLDHTANNSPLHF.

This chain connects TRBV2 to TRBJ2-2; D remains ambiguous. The length of the CDR3 is 12 residues. The V end lost 2 bases, the J end lost 11 bases, and 9 bases lay between the germline ends. The germline gives CDR1 SNHLY, CDR2 FYNNEI. The CDR3 bases are TGTGCCAGCAGTGAACAAGTGGACGAGCTGTTTTTT. Protein sequence: CASSEQVDELFF.